The 23 T cell receptor beta chains reported below all come from one sample, sequenced in a study of T cell repertoires in cytomegalovirus infection. TCRdb passed the reads through MiXCR, listing each CDR3 protein once. The repertoire holds over 250,000 distinct CDR3 sequences, roughly a fifth seen once, with about 20% in the top ten. For these receptors, no antigen is known. The sequencing here drew on cultured PBMCs, taken from culture after CMV antigen stimulation. Receptor source: a human donor in good health (CMV status not recorded). Some clones in this sample may be carry-over from other donors' samples.

This clonotype has at least ten counts. The chain links TRBV7-9 to TRBJ2-1, with a tentative D call TRBD2 (5 bases). This CDR3 has 16 residues. With 5 bases removed from V and 0 bases from J, the gap between germline ends came to 14 bases. The germline gives CDR1 SEHNR, CDR2 FQNEAQ (reference sequence). CDR3 coding DNA: TGTGCCAGCAGCCCTAGGAGGCAGAGCTCCTACAATGAGCAGTTCTTC. Residues: CASSPRRQSSYNEQFF. The full variable domain, in which reference TRBV7-9 and TRBJ2-1 provide the parts outside the CDR3, is DTGVSQNPRHKITKRGQNVTFRCDPISEHNRLYWYRQTLGQGPEFLTYFQNEAQLEKSRLLSDRFSAERPKGSFSTLEIQRTEQGDSAMYLCASSPRRQSSYNEQFFGPGTRLTVL.

This clonotype showed up many times. The V call is TRBV6-1, the J call TRBJ2-5, with 12 bases identical to TRBD2. The CDR3 sequence is 15 residues long. In germline, CDR1 is MNHNS, CDR2 SASEGT. With V trimmed by 2 bases and J by 2 bases, 0 bases remained unmatched. The CDR3 region is CASSELAGGQETQYF. The CDR3 nucleotides read TGTGCCAGCAGTGAACTAGCGGGAGGGCAAGAGACCCAGTACTTC.

This clonotype has at least ten counts. The chain recombines TRBV6-2 or TRBV6-3 with TRBJ2-1; D gene uncertain. This CDR3 has 16 amino acids. Trimming removed 6 bases at V and 3 bases at J, with 18 bases between. CDR1 and CDR2 from the germline V gene are MNHEY and SVGEGT. Here the CDR3 DNA reads TGTGCCAGCAGCACCACTTTGGGCAGGTTCTACAATGAGCAGTTCTTC. The encoded protein is CASSTTLGRFYNEQFF.

This clonotype came up many times. The rearrangement links TRBV7-2 to TRBJ2-2, with D hard to call. Germline V gives CDR1 SGHTA, CDR2 FQGNSA. This CDR3 has 16 amino acids. V dropped 5 bases and J dropped 7 bases, with 20 bases sitting between them. This CDR3 reads CASSPLPSSGIGELFF. CDR3 nucleotide sequence: TGTGCCAGCAGCCCCCTCCCGTCATCCGGAATCGGGGAGCTGTTTTTT.

Only a few counts were recorded for this clonotype. The chain is built from TRBV7-9 and TRBJ1-1, with D unresolved. Per germline, CDR1 SEHNR and CDR2 FQNEAQ (reference sequence). Trimming pared 2 bases from V and 1 base from J, leaving 17 bases between. The CDR3 contains 17 residues. The CDR3 reads CASSLQTAGAANTEAFF. The DNA for the CDR3 is TGTGCCAGCAGCTTACAGACGGCAGGAGCGGCGAACACTGAAGCTTTCTTT.

The chain combines TRBV6-2 or TRBV6-3 with TRBJ1-2, with D unclear. V dropped 4 bases and J dropped 6 bases, with 18 bases sitting between them. CDR3 size: 15 residues. Germline values: CDR1 MNHEY, CDR2 SVGEGT. CDR3 nucleotides: TGTGCCAGCAGTTCTGGAACTCGGATCTGGGATGGCTACACCTTC. Translation gives CASSSGTRIWDGYTF.

This clonotype came up many times. The chain uses TRBV7-2 and TRBJ2-2; D may be TRBD2 (5 bases). The CDR3 covers 15 residues. Germline V CDR1 and CDR2: SGHTA, FQGNSA. V was pared by 1 base and J by 5 bases, with 11 bases between. The CDR3 nucleotides read TGTGCCAGCAGCTTAGGGGCTCCGGGGACCGGGGAGCTGTTTTTT. Amino acids: CASSLGAPGTGELFF.

This clonotype has at least ten counts. The CDR3 spells CASSPQAGNTEAFF. CDR3 nucleotide sequence: TGTGCCAGCAGCCCACAGGCGGGGAACACTGAAGCTTTCTTT. V and J are TRBV7-2 and TRBJ1-1; D possibly corresponds to TRBD1 (5 bases). V was cut by 5 bases and J by 1 base, with 11 bases left in between. Looked up from germline, CDR1 is SGHTA and CDR2 is FQGNSA. The CDR3 is made up of 14 amino acids.

The CDR3 DNA is TGTGCCACAAAGGGGGTCGGGTATGGCTACACCTTC. Encoded protein: CATKGVGYGYTF. The chain has TRBV19 and TRBJ1-2; D possibly corresponds to TRBD1 (6 bases). The CDR3 loop spans 12 amino acids. The V gene lost 10 bases and the J gene lost 5 bases, with 14 bases spanning the gap. Germline lookup yields CDR1 LNHDA and CDR2 SQIVND (reference sequence).

V usage is TRBV6-2 or TRBV6-3 and J usage is TRBJ2-7, with a possible D match to TRBD2 (5 bases). Trimming stripped 6 bases from V and 0 bases from J, with 12 bases between. The CDR3 spans 14 residues. Germline CDR1 and CDR2: MNHEY and SVGEGT. The chain's CDR3 is CASRSLRDSYEQYF. The CDR3 bases are TGTGCCAGCAGATCCTTGAGGGACTCCTACGAGCAGTACTTC.

The rearrangement uses TRBV28 and TRBJ1-2; D is undetermined. Per germline, CDR1 MDHEN and CDR2 SYDVKM. Trimming took 5 bases from V and 2 from J, leaving 12 bases between them. This CDR3 comprises 14 residues. CDR3 sequence: CASSLPGNNYGYTF. CDR3 bases: TGTGCCAGCAGTCTCCCTGGAAACAACTATGGCTACACCTTC.

The chain links TRBV6-2 or TRBV6-3 to TRBJ2-7; D call uncertain. Looked up from germline, CDR1 is MNHEY and CDR2 is SVGEGT. This CDR3 contains 13 residues. The V and J ends lost 7 bases and 4 bases respectively, with 14 bases between them. The CDR3 here is CASTQSGTYEQYF. CDR3 DNA: TGTGCCAGCACCCAAAGTGGAACTTACGAGCAGTACTTC.

This clonotype has at least ten counts. This chain connects TRBV12-3 or TRBV12-4 to TRBJ1-4, with D perhaps matching TRBD1 (6 bases). V lost 6 bases to trimming and J lost 4 bases, with 12 bases between them. The CDR3 consists of 14 residues. CDR3 protein: CASRGQILNEKLFF. The CDR3, as DNA: TGTGCCAGCAGAGGACAGATTCTTAATGAAAAACTGTTTTTT.

The genes are TRBV12-3 or TRBV12-4 and TRBJ2-1; D remains unclear. Trimming pared 6 bases from V and 7 bases from J, leaving 10 bases between. This CDR3 region has 12 residues. CDR3 nucleotides: TGTGCCAGCAGCGATAGGCGGAATGAGCAGTTCTTC. Encoded protein: CASSDRRNEQFF.

This clonotype has a count of ten or more. The rearrangement links TRBV7-2 to TRBJ2-5; no clear D gene. Trimming took 5 bases from V and 5 from J, leaving 12 bases between them. The CDR3 length is 13 residues. Germline V lookup: CDR1 SGHTA, CDR2 FQGNSA. The CDR3: CASSPTMGETQYF. DNA for the CDR3: TGTGCCAGCAGCCCTACAATGGGGGAGACCCAGTACTTC.

The chain couples TRBV27 to TRBJ2-1; D ambiguous. The V and J ends lost 5 bases and 10 bases respectively, with 15 bases between them. This CDR3 comprises 13 residues. The germline gives CDR1 MNHEY, CDR2 SMNVEV (reference sequence). CDR3 nucleotide sequence: TGTGCCAGCAGTCCTACGGGCCTCGAGGAGCAGTTCTTC. This encodes CASSPTGLEEQFF.

This clonotype has more than one count but fewer than ten. The gene calls are TRBV20-1 and TRBJ2-1; D might be TRBD1 or TRBD2, each matching 6 bases. Trimming cost V 5 bases and J 6 bases, with 20 bases left between them. CDR3 length equals 15 residues. Germline CDR1 is DFQATT and CDR2 is SNEGSKA (reference sequence). The CDR3 loop is CSAPIGGGFVNEQFF. For the CDR3, the DNA is TGCAGTGCTCCTATCGGGGGCGGGTTCGTCAATGAGCAGTTCTTC.

This sequence joins TRBV6-2 or TRBV6-3 and TRBJ2-1; tentative D call: TRBD2 (5 bases). Trimming took off 0 bases at V and 0 bases at J, with 12 bases between the two ends. From germline, CDR1 is MNHEY and CDR2 SVGEGT. The CDR3 covers 17 residues. CDR3 in DNA: TGTGCCAGCAGTTACTCGGCTACGGCGGGCTCCTACAATGAGCAGTTCTTC. Its translation: CASSYSATAGSYNEQFF.

Ten or more counts support this clonotype. This chain connects TRBV11-3 to TRBJ2-1; D gene ambiguous. Trimming cost V 3 bases and J 0 bases, with 9 bases left between them. Germline CDR1 and CDR2: SGHNT and YENEEA. The CDR3 runs 15 residues. Here the CDR3 reads CASSLYSSSYNEQFF. The CDR3 DNA reads TGTGCCAGCAGCTTGTACTCGAGCTCCTACAATGAGCAGTTCTTC.

This clonotype was observed a handful of times. This chain uses TRBV6-5 with TRBJ1-1; TRBD1 agrees at 9 bases. CDR1 MNHEY and CDR2 SVGAGI come from the germline V gene. The trim removed 2 bases at V and 3 bases at J, leaving 4 bases unmatched. The CDR3 loop spans 15 amino acids. The CDR3 sequence: CASSYTGTGYTEAFF. The CDR3 nucleotides read TGTGCCAGCAGTTACACCGGGACAGGGTACACTGAAGCTTTCTTT.

This clonotype was picked up many times. V usage is TRBV7-2 and J usage is TRBJ2-3; D may correspond to TRBD1 or TRBD2 (5 bases each). In germline, CDR1 is SGHTA, CDR2 FQGNSA. V was trimmed by 5 bases and J by 2 bases, leaving 11 bases between them. This CDR3 is 14 amino acids long. CDR3 residues: CASSLGAITDTQYF. The CDR3 DNA is TGTGCCAGCAGCCTCGGGGCGATCACAGATACGCAGTATTTT.

This clonotype has ten or more counts. CDR3 nucleotide sequence: TGTGCCAGCAGCCTACGGGACACGACAGGAGCTTTCTTT. Translating gives CASSLRDTTGAFF. The chain uses TRBV11-1 and TRBJ1-1; weak D call: TRBD1 (6 bases). The ends were cut back, 5 bases at V and 10 bases at J, with 17 bases in the middle. The CDR3 runs 13 residues. Germline values: CDR1 SGHAT, CDR2 FQDESV (reference sequence). Full variable domain (outside the CDR3, taken from reference TRBV11-1 and TRBJ1-1): EAEVAQSPRYKITEKSQAVAFWCDPISGHATLYWYRQILGQGPELLVQFQDESVVDDSQLPKDRFSAERLKGVDSTLKIQPAELGDSAMYLCASSLRDTTGAFFGQGTRLTVV.

V gene TRBV10-3 combines with J gene TRBJ2-3; unclear D gene. CDR1 ENHRY and CDR2 SYGVKD come from the germline V gene. The CDR3 runs to 15 residues. V gave up 3 bases and J gave up 6 bases, with 16 bases separating them. Here the CDR3 DNA reads TGTGCCATCAGTGAAAAAAACCCCGAGGCTGATACGCAGTATTTT. Its translation is CAISEKNPEADTQYF.